Below are 17 T cell receptor beta chains sequenced from a single sample in a study of control samples from healthy donors and cancer patients. TCRdb's table, derived via immunoSEQ multiplex PCR, lists solely in-frame clones and lacks some. Of about 58,000 clones listed, around 90% are singletons. Sequencing was performed on PBMCs. These receptors came from a man aged 55 to 70 with colorectal cancer.

This sequence joins TRBV28 and TRBJ1-2; a weak D match, TRBD1 (6 bases). V shed 6 bases and J shed 5 bases, with 16 bases lying between them. Germline CDR1 and CDR2: MDHEN and SYDVKM. This CDR3 contains 14 residues. Written as DNA, the CDR3 is TGTGCCAGCAGACCAAGACAGGACGGGTATGGCTACACCTTC. Translated, it gives CASRPRQDGYGYTF.

The genes are TRBV9 and TRBJ2-7, with 11 bases identical to TRBD1. The CDR3 is 17 residues long. The germline V gene has CDR1 SGDLS and CDR2 YYNGEE. After removal of 4 bases from V and 1 base from J, the junction contained 10 bases not matched to a gene. The DNA for the CDR3 is TGTGCCAGCAGCCTCTCTACCGGGACAGGGGGATCCTACGAGCAGTACTTC. Protein: CASSLSTGTGGSYEQYF.

V is TRBV18 and J is TRBJ2-7; D is perhaps TRBD1 (6 bases). CDR3 length equals 13 residues. Between the trimmed V and J ends, which lost 2 bases and 8 bases, there was a span of 13 bases. Germline V gives CDR1 KGHSH, CDR2 LQKENI. The CDR3 sequence is CASSPATGIQQYF. The CDR3 DNA sequence: TGTGCCAGCTCACCAGCAACAGGGATACAGCAGTACTTC. Combining the CDR3 with reference TRBV18 and TRBJ2-7 gives the whole variable domain NAGVMQNPRHLVRRRGQEARLRCSPMKGHSHVYWYRQLPEEGLKFMVYLQKENIIDESGMPKERFSAEFPKEGPSILRIQQVVRGDSAAYFCASSPATGIQQYFGPGTRLTVT.

CDR3 DNA sequence: TGTGCCAGCAGTATAATGTCTGAGACCCAGTACTTC. As protein: CASSIMSETQYF. The rearrangement links TRBV12-3 or TRBV12-4 to TRBJ2-5; D gene uncertain. V lost 5 bases and J lost 5, with 9 bases in between. This CDR3 contains 12 residues.

This clone was seen a single time. The chain recombines TRBV27 with TRBJ1-2, with 8 positions matching TRBD1. The CDR3 runs to 14 residues. Germline V CDR1 and CDR2: MNHEY, SMNVEV (reference sequence). Unmatched junction bases numbered 5, after V lost 5 bases and J lost 3 bases. The CDR3 nucleotides are TGTGCCAGCAGTCAACAGGGGGTCGACTATGGCTACACCTTC. The encoded protein is CASSQQGVDYGYTF.

This rearrangement joins TRBV9 to TRBJ2-3; D gene ambiguous. The CDR3 contains 12 residues. CDR1 is SGDLS and CDR2 is YYNGEE in the germline V gene. Deletions cut 4 bases from V and 1 base from J, with 4 bases between. The CDR3 spells CASSIGTDTQYF. CDR3 nucleotide sequence: TGTGCCAGCAGCATTGGCACAGATACGCAGTATTTT.

By sample fraction, this clone is medium-sized. The rearrangement uses TRBV13 and TRBJ2-7; the match to TRBD1 covers 7 bases. The germline V gene encodes CDR1 PRHDT and CDR2 FYEKMQ (reference sequence). After removal of 1 base from V and 0 bases from J, the junction contained 15 bases not matched to a gene. This CDR3 comprises 19 residues. The CDR3 bases are TGTGCCAGCAGCTTAGTTTCGTCCTCCGGGACAGATCACTCCTACGAGCAGTACTTC. It translates to CASSLVSSSGTDHSYEQYF.

The V call is TRBV5-4, the J call TRBJ1-6; TRBD1 matches 8 bases. Germline trimming cut 3 bases from V and 9 bases from J; bases unmatched to any gene: 5. The CDR3 runs to 14 residues. Looked up from germline, CDR1 is SGHNT and CDR2 is YYREEE (reference sequence). The chain's CDR3 is CASSSTGVGSPLHF. The CDR3 coding sequence is TGTGCCAGCAGCTCGACAGGGGTAGGTTCACCCCTCCACTTT.

The chain is built from TRBV30 and TRBJ1-2, with no clear D. CDR3 length: 12 amino acids. The V gene lost 0 bases and the J gene lost 8 bases, with 10 bases spanning the gap. Per germline, CDR1 GTSNPN and CDR2 SVGIG (reference sequence). CDR3 sequence (DNA): TGTGCCTGGAGTGTAGTCGCAGAAGGCTACACCTTC. The encoded protein is CAWSVVAEGYTF.

Note on this clone: The sample has other DNA sequences that encode this CDR3 too. The J gene is TRBJ1-6, the V gene TRBV12-3 or TRBV12-4; no firm D call. Trimming shortened V by 3 bases and J by 7 bases, and 7 bases separated the two germline ends. The CDR3 has 13 residues. The CDR3 spells CASSFRGNSPLHF. CDR3 sequence (DNA): TGTGCCAGCAGTTTTCGAGGGAATTCACCCCTCCACTTT.

The CDR3 spells CASRGGRGGYTF. In DNA, the CDR3 is TGTGCCAGCCGGGGGGGTCGAGGCGGCTACACCTTC. J is TRBJ1-2 and V is TRBV10-3; perhaps TRBD1 as D (5 bases). The CDR3 length is 12 residues. Germline CDR1 reads ENHRY; CDR2 reads SYGVKD. V shed 10 bases and J shed 8 bases, with 17 bases lying between them.

The chain uses TRBV5-6 and TRBJ2-3, with 9 positions matching TRBD1. V was clipped by 3 bases and J by 0 bases; unmatched bases: 8. CDR1 SGHDT and CDR2 YYEEEE come from the germline V gene. The CDR3 spans 17 residues. The CDR3: CASSSRPGTGSTDTQYF. The CDR3 nucleotides read TGTGCCAGCAGCTCTCGTCCCGGGACAGGGAGCACAGATACGCAGTATTTT.

The genes are TRBV6-5 and TRBJ2-1; no firm D call. This CDR3 region has 14 residues. In germline, CDR1 is MNHEY, CDR2 SVGAGI. Trimming took off 6 bases at V and 6 bases at J, with 15 bases between the two ends. The CDR3 is CASSSPGPGNEQFF. The CDR3, as DNA: TGTGCCAGCAGCTCACCCGGGCCGGGCAATGAGCAGTTCTTC.

The chain carries TRBV19 and TRBJ2-7; the match to TRBD1 covers 8 bases. The V and J ends lost 1 base and 4 bases, in that order; junction bases with no gene match: 6. CDR1 and CDR2 (germline): LNHDA, SQIVND (reference sequence). This CDR3 is 15 amino acids long. The CDR3 sequence is CASSIAGTGAYEQYF. The CDR3 nucleotides read TGTGCCAGTAGTATAGCCGGGACAGGAGCTTACGAGCAGTACTTC.

The rearrangement joins TRBV2 to TRBJ1-5, with D perhaps matching TRBD1 (5 bases). CDR1 and CDR2 from the germline V gene are SNHLY and FYNNEI. This CDR3 is built from 13 residues. The V end lost 5 bases, the J end lost 7 bases, and 12 bases lay between the germline ends. The CDR3: CASSQSGGQPQHF. The CDR3 coding sequence is TGTGCCAGCAGTCAAAGTGGGGGACAGCCCCAGCATTTT.

The chain employs TRBV27 and TRBJ1-3; D is uncertain. CDR3 length: 14 residues. Per germline, CDR1 MNHEY and CDR2 SMNVEV (reference sequence). V shed 4 bases and J shed 0 bases, with 7 bases lying between them. The CDR3 sequence is CASSSGNSGNTIYF. The CDR3 DNA reads TGTGCCAGCAGTTCGGGCAACTCTGGAAACACCATATATTTT.

The J gene is TRBJ2-2, the V gene TRBV4-1; D could derive from TRBD1 or TRBD2 (5 bases each). Germline CDR1 reads MGHRA; CDR2 reads YSYEKL. The CDR3 is 15 residues long. V was shortened by 3 bases and J by 6 bases, with 14 bases between the two germline ends. Written as DNA, the CDR3 is TGCGCCAGCAGCCAGGGGCCCAGAGGGGCCGGGGAGCTGTTTTTT. As protein: CASSQGPRGAGELFF.